The clone carrying this TCR beta chain has more than one count but fewer than ten. Germline CDR1 MNHNS, CDR2 SASEGT. The V end lost 0 bases, the J end lost 0 bases, and 9 bases lay between the germline ends. The CDR3 consists of 16 residues. This sample was taken from a study of tumor-infiltrating lymphocytes in primary liver carcinoma. Study-level information: Resecting the tumor surgically was how the patients' primary liver carcinoma was treated. Spanning 30 to 69 years of age, the patients were men and women. Stage T1-T3 N0M0 and a size of about 4 to 10 cm characterized the tumors. Samples returned roughly 3.5 to 8 million productive TCRbeta reads each. Read depth did not differ significantly between tissue types.

Constant-region priming of around 500 ng total RNA yielded TCR beta cDNA. Three-round nested multiplex PCR performed with slightly modified ARM-PCR produced the TCR beta libraries. PCR rounds one and two used TRBV1-TRBV30 forward primers with a C-beta reverse primer for about 11 cycles each. TCRdb independently ran MiXCR on the multiplex PCR reads; one entry per CDR3 protein. Of over 250,000 distinct CDR3 sequences in the sample, about 50% were seen once. Alongside blood RNA obtained from unsorted whole blood, germline DNA was also extracted. The chain employs TRBV6-1 and TRBJ1-5; D gene ambiguous. Sequenced: peripheral blood. The clonotype originates from a woman aged 25 to 45 with primary liver carcinoma and hepatitis B virus infection. CDR3 region: CASSEASQNSNQPQHF. The CDR3 DNA is TGTGCCAGCAGTGAAGCATCCCAGAATAGCAATCAGCCCCAGCATTTT.